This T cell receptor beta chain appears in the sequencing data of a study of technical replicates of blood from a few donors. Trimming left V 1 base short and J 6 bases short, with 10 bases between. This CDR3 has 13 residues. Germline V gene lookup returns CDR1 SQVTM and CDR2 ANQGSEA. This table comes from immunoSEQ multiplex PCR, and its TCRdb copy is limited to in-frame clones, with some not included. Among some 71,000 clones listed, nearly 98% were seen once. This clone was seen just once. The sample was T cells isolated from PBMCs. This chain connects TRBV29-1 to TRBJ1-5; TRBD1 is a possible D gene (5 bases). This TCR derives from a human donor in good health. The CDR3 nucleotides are TGCAGCGTTGAAGGGGGCGGGGGTCAGCCCCAGCATTTT. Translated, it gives CSVEGGGGQPQHF.